This paragraph reports one T cell receptor beta chain. These data come from a study of cytomegalovirus exposure and HLA in healthy donors. TCRdb's table, derived via immunoSEQ multiplex PCR, lists solely in-frame clones and lacks some. This table holds approximately 160,000 clones, roughly nine tenths found once. This CDR3 contains 13 residues. V lost 4 bases, J lost 6 bases, and 3 bases stayed unmatched. Per the germline V gene, CDR1 is SGHTA and CDR2 is FQGNSA. The material sequenced was PBMCs. The chain employs TRBV7-2 and TRBJ1-5, with TRBD1 matching over 7 bases. The TCR was taken from a woman between 18 and 29 years old in good health and CMV-seropositive. This CDR3 is CASSYRGAQPQHF. The CDR3 DNA is TGTGCCAGCAGCTACAGGGGAGCTCAGCCCCAGCATTTT.